This TCR beta chain appears in the sequencing data of a study of blood T cell repertoires in COVID-19 (dated by TCRdb to about 2020). Context from the whole study: Collaborator samples came from the United States, Italy and Spain and covered acute and convalescent phases of COVID-19. The material from the prospective study consisted of cDNA or gDNA derived from T cells, B-cell-depleted T cells, or PBMCs. Subjects who had been exposed to COVID-19, were actively infected with it, or had recovered from it provided the deeply sampled blood TCRbeta repertoires that made up the dataset. A freely available public database, intended as a resource for researchers studying the immune response to SARS-CoV-2, is where the repertoires were released. The samples were drawn from the first 160 participants of the ongoing ImmuneRACE study and from 1,254 subjects provided by 6 global collaborators. A de-identified subject ID, COVID-19 status, age in years and sex were almost always included in the sample metadata. Where available, HLA class I and class II types were obtained from metadata supplied by the sample provider rather than from assay-based typing. Beyond this particular receptor, the publication reports: The quantity of clinical and demographic metadata differed by source and by participant and was supplied without curation.

Another Seattle source contributed samples from volunteer blood donors who had recovered from COVID-19. The collaborating institutions used their own protocols to collect whole blood in K2EDTA tubes. For TCRbeta analysis, collaborators shipped samples as frozen whole blood, isolated PBMCs, or DNA extracted from either of those sample types. TCRbeta CDR3 regions were amplified from genomic DNA by means of the immunoSEQ Assay, a bias-controlled multiplex PCR. The original pipeline was this. The number of nucleated cells in each sample was estimated by amplification of reference gene primers within the assay. To quantify the absolute abundance of each unique TCRbeta CDR3 rearrangement, sequence reads were collapsed and filtered. For each sample, productive Simpson clonality was calculated by taking the square root of Simpson's diversity index across productive rearrangements. TCRdb provides this immuneACCESS table in a form limited to in-frame rearrangements. Some clones are lacking; in checked studies, under half of them reflect an unresolved V gene, and why the rest are absent is not known. V and J calls and clone size are copied from that table; D and trimming were computed from the DNA. The sample table contains about 160,000 clones; only one count was recorded for roughly 89% of them. Jointly, the top ten make up 3.9% of the sample.

Trimming removed 3 bases from V and 10 bases from J, leaving 12 bases between the germline ends. The cysteine opens and the phenylalanine closes a CDR3 of 12 amino acids. CDR3 DNA only is kept here, 36 bases in frame from base 1. Notes on this clone: Its antigen is not yet known. No much larger clone exists at a distance of one base, and base qualities are not known.

The chain was built from TRBV12-3 or TRBV12-4 and TRBJ1-1; a confident D gene designation cannot be given. This sequence was found in an older woman who had recovered from COVID-19. The sequencing sample was made of peripheral blood. The encoded CDR3 is CASSLGGRRAFF. The nucleotides are TGTGCCAGCAGTTTGGGAGGGCGTCGAGCTTTCTTT.